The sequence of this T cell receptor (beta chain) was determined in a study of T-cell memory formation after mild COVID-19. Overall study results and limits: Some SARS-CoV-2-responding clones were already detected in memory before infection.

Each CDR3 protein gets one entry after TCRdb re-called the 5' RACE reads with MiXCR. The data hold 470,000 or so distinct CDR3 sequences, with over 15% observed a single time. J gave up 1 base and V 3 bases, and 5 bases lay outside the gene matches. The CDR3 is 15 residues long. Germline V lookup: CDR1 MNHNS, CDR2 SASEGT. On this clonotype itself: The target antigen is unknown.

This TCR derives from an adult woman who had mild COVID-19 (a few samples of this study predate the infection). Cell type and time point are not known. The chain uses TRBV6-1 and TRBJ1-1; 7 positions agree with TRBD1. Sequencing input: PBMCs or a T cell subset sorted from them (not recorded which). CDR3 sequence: CASSDSGQTNTEAFF. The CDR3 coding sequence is TGTGCCAGCAGTGACTCGGGACAGACGAACACTGAAGCTTTCTTT.